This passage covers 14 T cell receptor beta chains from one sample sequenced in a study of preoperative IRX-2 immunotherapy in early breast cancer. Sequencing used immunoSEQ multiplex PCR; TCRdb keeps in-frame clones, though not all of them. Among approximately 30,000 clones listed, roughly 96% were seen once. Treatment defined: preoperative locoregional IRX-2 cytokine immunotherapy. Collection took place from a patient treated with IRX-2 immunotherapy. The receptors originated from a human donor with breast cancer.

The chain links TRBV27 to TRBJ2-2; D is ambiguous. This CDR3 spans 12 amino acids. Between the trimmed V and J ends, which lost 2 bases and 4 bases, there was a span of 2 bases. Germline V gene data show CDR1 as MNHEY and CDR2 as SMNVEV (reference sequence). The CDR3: CASSLRTGELFF. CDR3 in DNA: TGTGCCAGCAGTTTACGCACCGGGGAGCTGTTTTTT.

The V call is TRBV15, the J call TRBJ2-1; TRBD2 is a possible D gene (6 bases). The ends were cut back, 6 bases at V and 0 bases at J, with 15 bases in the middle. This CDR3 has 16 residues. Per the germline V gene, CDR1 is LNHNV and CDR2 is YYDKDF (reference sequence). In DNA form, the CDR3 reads TGTGCCACCAGAGGAGGAGGGAGGAGCTCCTACAATGAGCAGTTCTTC. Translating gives CATRGGGRSSYNEQFF.

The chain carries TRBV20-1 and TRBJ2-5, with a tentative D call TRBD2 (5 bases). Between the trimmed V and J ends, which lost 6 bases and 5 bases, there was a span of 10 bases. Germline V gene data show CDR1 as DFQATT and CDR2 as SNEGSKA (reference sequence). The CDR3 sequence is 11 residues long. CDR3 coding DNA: TGCAGTGCCGAAGAGCGGGAGACCCAGTACTTC. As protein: CSAEERETQYF.

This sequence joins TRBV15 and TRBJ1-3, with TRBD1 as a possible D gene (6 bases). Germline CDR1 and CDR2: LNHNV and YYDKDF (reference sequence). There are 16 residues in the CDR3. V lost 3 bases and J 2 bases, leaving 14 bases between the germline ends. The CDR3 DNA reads TGTGCCACCAGCAGTGTCCAGGGGAAGACTGGAAACACCATATATTTT. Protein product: CATSSVQGKTGNTIYF.

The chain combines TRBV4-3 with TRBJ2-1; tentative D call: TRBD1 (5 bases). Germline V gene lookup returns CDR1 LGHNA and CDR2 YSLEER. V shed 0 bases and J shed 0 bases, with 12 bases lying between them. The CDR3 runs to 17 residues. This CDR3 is CASSQDTDTSSYNEQFF. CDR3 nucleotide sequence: TGCGCCAGCAGCCAAGATACGGACACGAGCTCCTACAATGAGCAGTTCTTC.

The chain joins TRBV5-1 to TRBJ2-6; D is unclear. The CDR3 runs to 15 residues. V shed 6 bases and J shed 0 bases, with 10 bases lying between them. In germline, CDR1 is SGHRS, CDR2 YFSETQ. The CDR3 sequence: CASIVSDSGANVLTF. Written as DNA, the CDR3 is TGCGCCAGCATCGTGTCGGACTCTGGGGCCAACGTCCTGACTTTC.

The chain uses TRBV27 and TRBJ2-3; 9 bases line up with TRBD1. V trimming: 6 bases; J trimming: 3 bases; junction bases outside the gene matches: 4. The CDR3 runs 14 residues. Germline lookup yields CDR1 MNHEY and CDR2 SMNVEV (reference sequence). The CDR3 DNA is TGTGCCAGCAGCCCCGGGACAGGGACAGATACGCAGTATTTT. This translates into CASSPGTGTDTQYF.

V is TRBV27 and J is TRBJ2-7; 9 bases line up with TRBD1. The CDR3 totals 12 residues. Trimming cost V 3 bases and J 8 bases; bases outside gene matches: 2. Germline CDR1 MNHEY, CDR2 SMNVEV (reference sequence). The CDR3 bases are TGTGCCAGCAGTTTCGGACAGGGGAAGCAGTACTTC. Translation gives CASSFGQGKQYF.

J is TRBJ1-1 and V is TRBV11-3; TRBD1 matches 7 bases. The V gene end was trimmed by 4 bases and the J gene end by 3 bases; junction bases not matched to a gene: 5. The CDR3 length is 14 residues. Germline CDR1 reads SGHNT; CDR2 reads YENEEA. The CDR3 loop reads CASSSGGQYTEAFF. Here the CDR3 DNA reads TGTGCCAGCAGCTCGGGGGGACAGTACACTGAAGCTTTCTTT.

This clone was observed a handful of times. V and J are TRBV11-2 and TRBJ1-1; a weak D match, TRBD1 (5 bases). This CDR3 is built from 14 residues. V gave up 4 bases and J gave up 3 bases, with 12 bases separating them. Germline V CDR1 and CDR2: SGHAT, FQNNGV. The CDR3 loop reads CASSSYVGDTEAFF. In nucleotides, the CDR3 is TGTGCCAGCAGCTCCTACGTGGGGGACACTGAAGCTTTCTTT.

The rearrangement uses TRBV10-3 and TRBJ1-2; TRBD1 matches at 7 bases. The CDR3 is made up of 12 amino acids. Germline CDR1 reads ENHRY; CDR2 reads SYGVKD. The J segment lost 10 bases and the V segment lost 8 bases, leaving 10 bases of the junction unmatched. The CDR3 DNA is TGTGCCATCTCAGACAGGGCCGAGATCTACACCTTC. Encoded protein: CAISDRAEIYTF.

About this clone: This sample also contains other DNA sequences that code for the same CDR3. The DNA for the CDR3 is TGTGCCAGCAGCTTAGCCGGGGGAGGAGAGACCCAGTACTTC. It codes for CASSLAGGGETQYF. V gene TRBV7-9 combines with J gene TRBJ2-5; a possible D gene is TRBD2 (6 bases). This CDR3 spans 14 amino acids. Trimming removed 0 bases at V and 4 bases at J, with 9 bases between. The germline gives CDR1 SEHNR, CDR2 FQNEAQ (reference sequence). The whole variable domain, remainder taken from reference TRBV7-9 and TRBJ2-5, is DTGVSQNPRHKITKRGQNVTFRCDPISEHNRLYWYRQTLGQGPEFLTYFQNEAQLEKSRLLSDRFSAERPKGSFSTLEIQRTEQGDSAMYLCASSLAGGGETQYFGPGTRLLVL.

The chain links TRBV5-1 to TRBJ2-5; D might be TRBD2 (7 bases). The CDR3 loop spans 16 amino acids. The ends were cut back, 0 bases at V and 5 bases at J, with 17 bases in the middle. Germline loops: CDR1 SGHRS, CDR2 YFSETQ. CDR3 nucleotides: TGCGCCAGCAGCTTGGCCACGGGGGGCCGGGAGGAGACCCAGTACTTC. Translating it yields CASSLATGGREETQYF.

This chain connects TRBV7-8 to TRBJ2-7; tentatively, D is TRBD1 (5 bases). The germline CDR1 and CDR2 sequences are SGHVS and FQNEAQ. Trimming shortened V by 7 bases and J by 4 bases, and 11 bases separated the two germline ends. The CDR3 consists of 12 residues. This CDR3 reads CASTIQGYEQYF. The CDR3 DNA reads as TGTGCCAGCACCATCCAGGGTTACGAGCAGTACTTC.